This entry is about one T cell receptor (beta chain). What it binds is unknown. The source material, RNA transcripts, was used to amplify TCR beta CDR3 regions. HTBI primers were used for first-round RT-PCR of the TCR CDR3. TCRdb re-called the multiplex PCR reads with MiXCR, one entry per CDR3 protein. The repertoire holds about 600,000 distinct CDR3 sequences, with 13% to 15% as singletons. Under 3 months was the duration of disease in ophthalmopathy patients, who also had a Clinical Activity Score of at least 3 and a NOSPECS grade of at least 4. Reasons for excluding patients were uncontrolled infection, other autoimmune disease, pregnancy or lactation. Germline V CDR1 and CDR2: LNHDA, SQIVND (reference sequence). This CDR3 is built from 15 residues. The germline V and J ends were trimmed by 6 bases and 5 bases, with 19 bases remaining between them. This sample was taken from a study of T cells in Graves' hyperthyroidism and ophthalmopathy. General study results and limits: Ophthalmopathy was identified by the model a median roughly 6.5 months ahead of onset.

Sequences were obtained from blood. The chain is built from TRBV19 and TRBJ1-2; possibly TRBD1 for D (5 bases). The receptor was isolated from a woman under 30 with Graves' ophthalmopathy. CDR3 in DNA: TGTGCCAGTAGGGGACCGGGGCTGCGCCTTTATGGCTACACCTTC. Its protein product is CASRGPGLRLYGYTF.